Presented here are 20 T cell receptor beta chains from one specimen sequenced in a study of blood T cells in healthy people across ages. A sample-barcoded 5' primer and a J-beta primer mix were used in a second PCR of roughly 6 to 12 cycles. TCRdb re-derived calls from the 5' RACE reads in MiXCR, one entry per CDR3 protein. The sample contains around 1,100,000 distinct CDR3 sequences, more than 30% of which appear only once. Specimen: blood. The receptors come from a man aged 18 to 30 in good health.

At least ten counts were recorded for this clonotype. The V gene is TRBV12-3 or TRBV12-4, the J gene TRBJ2-5; 9 nucleotides align to TRBD1. The J segment lost 0 bases and the V segment lost 1 base, leaving 0 bases of the junction unmatched. The CDR3 is 15 residues long. The CDR3 is CASSLGDRDQETQYF. CDR3 nucleotides: TGTGCCAGCAGTTTAGGGGACAGGGACCAAGAGACCCAGTACTTC.

On this clonotype: This clone may be a read error of a much larger clone one base away. The chain is built from TRBV7-2 and TRBJ2-3; D could derive from TRBD1 or TRBD2 (5 bases each). This CDR3 is 17 amino acids long. From germline, CDR1 is SGHTA and CDR2 FQGNSA. The CDR3 loop reads CVSSLPFHGAETDTQYF. The CDR3 nucleotides are TGTGTCAGCAGCTTACCTTTCCACGGGGCAGAGACAGATACGCAGTATTTT.

This clonotype has just a few counts. The rearrangement uses TRBV12-3 or TRBV12-4 and TRBJ2-1, with D perhaps matching TRBD1 or TRBD2 (5 bases each). The end of the DNA aligns better with TRBJ2-7, so the J call may be wrong. The CDR3 length is 13 residues. CDR3 amino acids: CASSRDPNNEQYF. CDR3 nucleotides: TGTGCCAGCAGTCGGGACCCAAACAATGAGCAGTACTTC.

The V call is TRBV29-1, the J call TRBJ2-7, with D perhaps TRBD2 (5 bases). Trimming took off 6 bases at V and 3 bases at J, with 15 bases between the two ends. Germline loops: CDR1 SQVTM, CDR2 ANQGSEA. This CDR3 contains 13 residues. The CDR3 coding sequence is TGCAGCGTCGGAGAAGGACTGAACTACGAGCAGTACTTC. Residues: CSVGEGLNYEQYF.

This sequence joins TRBV20-1 and TRBJ2-5; D gene ambiguous. Germline V gene data show CDR1 as DFQATT and CDR2 as SNEGSKA (reference sequence). The CDR3 is made up of 13 amino acids. Trimming removed 2 bases from V and 4 bases from J, with 11 bases in between. The CDR3 sequence: CSARPGLPETQYF. DNA for the CDR3: TGCAGTGCTAGACCGGGTCTTCCAGAGACCCAGTACTTC.

About this clonotype itself: A read error may account for a junction end that differs from germline. The chain couples TRBV2 to TRBJ1-2, with 7 bases aligning to TRBD1. This CDR3 region has 14 residues. Germline V gene lookup returns CDR1 SNHLY and CDR2 FYNNEI. The CDR3 spells CTSSGRQGVNGYTF. For the CDR3, the DNA is TGTACCAGCAGTGGTCGTCAGGGGGTGAATGGCTACACCTTC.

The CDR3 reads CASSELGQGVQPQHF. The CDR3 DNA reads TGTGCCAGCAGTGAACTCGGACAGGGGGTTCAGCCCCAGCATTTT. This rearrangement joins TRBV2 to TRBJ1-5; TRBD1 agrees at 10 bases. This CDR3 is 15 amino acids long. After removal of 2 bases from V and 6 bases from J, the junction contained 4 bases not matched to a gene. CDR1 SNHLY and CDR2 FYNNEI come from the germline V gene.

This clonotype was detected many times. V and J are TRBV12-3 or TRBV12-4 and TRBJ1-5, with TRBD1 matching 7 bases. CDR3 length: 14 residues. J was trimmed by 1 base and V by 5 bases; bases with no gene match: 2. The CDR3 reads CASSVQGSNQPQHF. The CDR3 DNA reads as TGTGCCAGCAGTGTACAGGGGAGCAATCAGCCCCAGCATTTT.

This clonotype was seen a few times. V gene TRBV4-1 combines with J gene TRBJ1-4, with 9 bases aligning to TRBD1. The CDR3 runs 15 residues. Germline V CDR1 and CDR2: MGHRA, YSYEKL. V trimming: 6 bases; J trimming: 7 bases; junction bases outside the gene matches: 9. The CDR3 loop reads CASRPQGARGEKLFF. CDR3 bases: TGCGCCAGCAGACCACAGGGGGCGCGGGGTGAAAAACTGTTTTTT.

On this clonotype itself: At one boundary the junction diverges from the germline segment, which might be a read error. V usage is TRBV7-2 and J usage is TRBJ1-6, with 7 bases fitting TRBD1. Germline lookup yields CDR1 SGHTA and CDR2 FQGNSA. There are 16 residues in the CDR3. The CDR3 spells CAGSASTGTYNSPLHF. CDR3 DNA sequence: TGTGCCGGCAGCGCTTCGACAGGGACCTATAATTCACCCCTCCACTTT.

J is TRBJ1-2 and V is TRBV6-1; TRBD1 is a possible D gene (6 bases). The germline gives CDR1 MNHNS, CDR2 SASEGT. The CDR3 loop spans 17 amino acids. V lost 4 bases, J lost 0 bases, and 18 bases lay in between. Here the CDR3 reads CASSAYLQGLANYGYTF. The CDR3 DNA is TGTGCCAGCAGTGCTTACCTACAGGGACTAGCTAACTATGGCTACACCTTC.

This rearrangement joins TRBV5-1 to TRBJ2-7; TRBD1 or TRBD2 may be the D gene (5 bases each). The germline V gene encodes CDR1 SGHRS and CDR2 YFSETQ. The V and J ends lost 5 bases and 5 bases respectively, with 20 bases between them. This CDR3 spans 15 amino acids. In DNA form, the CDR3 reads TGCGCCAGCAGGGCAGTTGAGGGGTCTTTGGACGAGCAGTACTTC. Translating gives CASRAVEGSLDEQYF.

The chain uses TRBV20-1 and TRBJ2-3; TRBD2 agrees at 8 bases. Germline CDR1 DFQATT, CDR2 SNEGSKA (reference sequence). The CDR3 consists of 15 residues. The V gene end was trimmed by 3 bases and the J gene end by 0 bases; junction bases not matched to a gene: 5. As DNA, the CDR3 is TGCAGTGCTAGGGCCACTAGCGGCAGCACAGATACGCAGTATTTT. Translating gives CSARATSGSTDTQYF.

The V call is TRBV7-2, the J call TRBJ2-5; the D gene is possibly TRBD2 (6 bases). The V gene's germline CDR1 is SGHTA and CDR2 FQGNSA. V was shortened by 5 bases and J by 4 bases, with 20 bases between the two germline ends. The CDR3 totals 16 residues. The CDR3 bases are TGTGCCAGCAGCCCCTTTCTTACGGGGGTAAGAGAGACCCAGTACTTC. This gives the protein CASSPFLTGVRETQYF.

A note on this clonotype: One end of the junction fails to match germline, which may point to a read error. V usage is TRBV3-1 and J usage is TRBJ1-1, with D hard to call. CDR3 length equals 12 residues. Germline V gene lookup returns CDR1 LGHDT and CDR2 YNNKEL (reference sequence). The CDR3 nucleotides read TGTGCCAGCAGCCAAGTGAAAACTGAAGCTTTCTTT. Residues: CASSQVKTEAFF.

The genes are TRBV20-1 and TRBJ2-1, with D unclear. V was clipped by 1 base and J by 7 bases, with 11 bases between them. This CDR3 is built from 13 residues. CDR1 and CDR2 (germline): DFQATT, SNEGSKA (reference sequence). The CDR3 is CSARARGPNEQFF. The CDR3 DNA sequence: TGCAGTGCTAGAGCCCGTGGGCCGAATGAGCAGTTCTTC.

The V gene is TRBV6-1, the J gene TRBJ2-7; 13 bases line up with TRBD2. The J call may be mistaken, given a closer DNA end match to TRBJ2-4. Germline loops: CDR1 MNHNS, CDR2 SASEGT. The CDR3 is 19 residues long. The CDR3 DNA sequence: TGTGCCAGCAGAAAGACTAGCGGGGGGTTTCCACTAGCCAAAAACATTCAGTACTTC. It yields the protein CASRKTSGGFPLAKNIQYF.

The chain couples TRBV20-1 to TRBJ1-6; D might be TRBD1 (5 bases). Trimming removed 1 base from V and 0 bases from J, with 16 bases in between. CDR3 length: 18 residues. CDR1 is DFQATT, CDR2 SNEGSKA, per germline (reference sequence). Here the CDR3 reads CSARALRQLSSYNSPLHF. In DNA form, the CDR3 reads TGCAGTGCTAGAGCCCTAAGACAGCTGAGCTCCTATAATTCACCCCTCCACTTT.

The genes are TRBV20-1 and TRBJ2-7; possible D gene TRBD2, 7 bases. V lost 2 bases and J lost 3, with 20 bases in between. This CDR3 region has 16 residues. Germline V gene data show CDR1 as DFQATT and CDR2 as SNEGSKA (reference sequence). CDR3 coding DNA: TGCAGTGCTAGACCCACGGGGGCGGGAGCCCTCTACGAGCAGTACTTC. Protein: CSARPTGAGALYEQYF.

The V gene is TRBV25-1, the J gene TRBJ1-5, with D maybe TRBD1 (5 bases). V shed 2 bases and J shed 8 bases, with 13 bases lying between them. This CDR3 spans 14 amino acids. Per germline, CDR1 MGHDK and CDR2 SYGVNS. The CDR3 loop is CASSEVGGFKPQHF. CDR3 coding DNA: TGTGCCAGCAGTGAAGTCGGGGGATTTAAGCCCCAGCATTTT.